The TCR beta chain described here comes from a study of blood T cell repertoires in COVID-19. Looking at the study overall: Samples representing acute and convalescent COVID-19 were sourced from the United States, Italy and Spain. PBMCs, B-cell-depleted T cells, or T cells were the source of the cDNA or gDNA that made up the material.

Germline CDR1 is LNHDA and CDR2 is SQIVND (reference sequence). The CDR3 extends over 12 amino acids. Trimming stripped 5 bases from V and 6 bases from J, with 8 bases between. Authors' processing steps: Reference gene primers were amplified, and this amplification served to estimate nucleated cell counts. Profiling relied on immunoSEQ multiplex PCR, and the TCRdb table lists in-frame clones only, not all of them. The DNA was the basis for D and trimming; V, J and clone size are from that table. This table has roughly 230,000 clones, about 87% appearing once. This clonotype was sampled from a man in his sixties or seventies with acute or convalescent COVID-19. Sequencing used peripheral blood. The V gene is TRBV19, the J gene TRBJ2-1; no firm D call. The chain's CDR3 is CASSHDINEQFF. CDR3 bases: TGTGCCAGTAGTCATGACATCAATGAGCAGTTCTTC.